This TCR beta chain is from a study of cytomegalovirus exposure and HLA in healthy donors. As for the donors, each was a healthy bone marrow donor. Study-level results: Earlier results showed most TCR beta V segments being productive about 87% or about 30% of the time.

This clone was found a few times. Its antigen is not known. It was with 60 Vbeta and 13 Jbeta primers that the PCR ran. Assay used: immunoSEQ multiplex PCR; TCRdb lists only in-frame clones, some missing. The sample includes some 99,000 clones, 69% seen only once; the top ten take roughly 5.5%. Germline V gives CDR1 MNHEY, CDR2 SVGAGI. The CDR3 is 15 amino acids. Deletions cut 5 bases from V and 9 bases from J, with 17 bases between. This chain links TRBV6-5 with TRBJ1-6; D is possibly TRBD1 (5 bases). This TCR came from a woman in her 70s in good health and CMV-seropositive. Sequencing was carried out using PBMCs. The DNA for the CDR3 is TGTGCCAGCAGTCCCGGGACTGCCCCTGGTTCACCCCTCCACTTT. This sequence encodes CASSPGTAPGSPLHF.